These T cell receptor beta chains were read from a single sample in a study of blood T cell repertoires in COVID-19. TCRdb's table, derived via immunoSEQ multiplex PCR, lists solely in-frame clones and lacks some. The sample consists of 100,000 or so clones, approximately 72% of them appearing once. Sequencing input: peripheral blood. These receptor sequences come from a woman in her seventies with acute or convalescent COVID-19. Each CDR3 is given with its conserved first and last residue. D genes are given only for firm matches. Clone size appears in some rows only: once, few, many, or a class for an expanded clone.

d_call	j_call	v_call	clone_size	cdr3_aa	cdr3_nt
.	TRBJ2-2	TRBV3-1/TRBV3-2	.	CASSTSTGELFF	TGTGCCAGCAGCACTTCTACCGGGGAGCTGTTTTTT
TRBD2	TRBJ2-1	TRBV11-3	.	CASSRTSGGAGEQFF	TGTGCCAGCAGCCGGACTAGCGGGGGGGCCGGTGAGCAGTTCTTC
.	TRBJ1-1	TRBV12-3/TRBV12-4	.	CASGAGMGAFF	TGTGCCAGTGGTGCGGGCATGGGGGCTTTCTTT
.	TRBJ1-5	TRBV25-1	.	CASSESTGISQPQHF	TGTGCCAGCAGTGAATCAACAGGTATCAGTCAGCCCCAGCATTTT
TRBD1	TRBJ2-7	TRBV4-1	once	CASSQPDRGSYYEQYF	TGCGCCAGCAGCCAACCGGACAGGGGGTCCTACTACGAGCAGTACTTC
.	TRBJ1-1	TRBV19	once	CASSMPDGQQNTEAFF	TGTGCCAGTAGTATGCCCGACGGACAGCAGAACACTGAAGCTTTCTTT
TRBD1	TRBJ2-1	TRBV6-5	few	CASRTGFSYNEQFF	TGTGCCAGCAGGACAGGGTTCTCCTACAATGAGCAGTTCTTC
.	TRBJ1-5	TRBV7-2	.	CASSNRWGGGNQPQHF	TGTGCCAGCAGCAATAGGTGGGGGGGAGGCAATCAGCCCCAGCATTTT
.	TRBJ1-1	TRBV5-1	.	CASSLGPGNTEAFF	TGCGCCAGCAGCTTGGGACCGGGGAACACTGAAGCTTTCTTT
.	TRBJ1-2	TRBV5-1	.	CASSLAGGGNYGYTF	TGCGCCAGCAGCTTGGCCGGAGGCGGTAACTATGGCTACACCTTC
TRBD1	TRBJ2-1	TRBV29-1	.	CSVEGDRNNEQFF	TGCAGCGTGGAGGGGGACAGGAACAATGAGCAGTTCTTC
.	TRBJ2-5	TRBV18	.	CASSPGTQETQYF	TGTGCCAGCTCACCAGGCACGCAAGAGACCCAGTACTTC
TRBD1	TRBJ1-3	TRBV7-8	once	CASSLGTGFSGNTIYF	TGTGCCAGCAGCTTAGGGACAGGGTTCTCCGGAAACACCATATATTTT
TRBD1	TRBJ2-7	TRBV5-1	.	CASSFGDRGAYEQYF	TGCGCCAGCAGCTTCGGGGACAGGGGAGCATACGAGCAGTACTTC
TRBD1	TRBJ2-6	TRBV5-4	.	CASTNPRTGRLSGANVLTF	TGTGCCAGCACCAACCCCCGGACAGGGAGGCTCTCTGGGGCCAACGTCCTGACTTTC
.	TRBJ1-1	TRBV27	.	CASSLEQKNTEAFF	TGTGCCAGCAGTCTCGAGCAAAAGAACACTGAAGCTTTCTTT
.	TRBJ2-3	TRBV11-3	.	CASSLGGDGGTDTQYF	TGTGCCAGCAGCTTAGGGGGTGACGGGGGCACAGATACGCAGTATTTT
.	TRBJ2-7	TRBV7-9	.	CASSSGDSSYEQYF	TGTGCCAGCAGCTCGGGGGACAGCTCCTACGAGCAGTACTTC
.	TRBJ2-7	TRBV7-9	.	CASSLTETYSYEQYF	TGTGCCAGCAGCTTAACAGAAACTTACTCCTACGAGCAGTACTTC
.	TRBJ1-1	TRBV25-1	.	CASSARQDKNTEAFF	TGTGCCAGCAGTGCAAGACAGGACAAGAACACTGAAGCTTTCTTT
.	TRBJ2-2	TRBV5-1	.	CASNQLPGELFF	TGCGCCAGCAACCAACTCCCGGGGGAGCTGTTTTTT
TRBD1	TRBJ1-1	TRBV5-4	few	CASRTGTLNTEAFF	TGTGCCAGCCGGACAGGAACTTTGAACACTGAAGCTTTCTTT
.	TRBJ2-1	TRBV3-1/TRBV3-2	.	CASSQVKSSYNEQFF	TGTGCCAGCAGCCAAGTTAAGAGCTCCTACAATGAGCAGTTCTTC
.	TRBJ1-2	TRBV6-5	.	CASSPQGLGYTF	TGTGCCAGCAGCCCCCAGGGGTTAGGCTACACCTTC
TRBD1	TRBJ1-2	TRBV10-3	.	CATTTGGLYGYTF	TGTGCCACCACAACAGGGGGTCTCTATGGCTACACCTTC
TRBD1	TRBJ1-1	TRBV19	few	CASIGDRGAYTEAFF	TGTGCCAGTATTGGGGACAGGGGTGCGTACACTGAAGCTTTCTTT
.	TRBJ1-2	TRBV30	.	CASTETYYGYTF	TGTGCCTCCACAGAGACGTACTATGGCTACACCTTC
.	TRBJ1-6	TRBV6-6	.	CASSSRSGNSPLHF	TGTGCCAGCAGTTCCCGAAGCGGTAATTCACCCCTCCACTTT
.	TRBJ1-2	TRBV10-3	.	CAISESMAGSYGYTF	TGTGCCATCAGTGAGTCGATGGCAGGCTCATATGGCTACACCTTC
.	TRBJ2-5	TRBV11-3	.	CASSSPGGETQYF	TGTGCCAGCAGCTCCCCCGGGGGAGAGACCCAGTACTTC